One and the same sample provided the 5 T cell receptor beta chains below, sequenced in a study of blood T cell repertoires in COVID-19. TCRdb keeps only in-frame clones here, not all; method: immunoSEQ multiplex PCR. Here the sample spans around 88,000 clones, 81% being singletons. Sequences were obtained from peripheral blood. The receptors were sampled from a man aged 60 to 69 with acute or convalescent COVID-19.

This chain connects TRBV29-1 to TRBJ2-6; D gene ambiguous. From germline, CDR1 is SQVTM and CDR2 ANQGSEA. The V gene lost 4 bases and the J gene lost 0 bases, with 7 bases spanning the gap. The CDR3 loop spans 14 amino acids. The CDR3 DNA reads TGCAGCGTTGTCCCAGACTCTGGGGCCAACGTCCTGACTTTC. The encoded protein is CSVVPDSGANVLTF.

The chain links TRBV6-4 to TRBJ2-1; D might be TRBD1 (5 bases). CDR1 is MRHNA, CDR2 SNTAGT, per germline. The V gene lost 3 bases and the J gene lost 2 bases, with 11 bases spanning the gap. This CDR3 comprises 15 residues. For the CDR3, the DNA is TGTGCCAGCAGTGAGGGCAGGGTCCCCTACAATGAGCAGTTCTTC. Its translation is CASSEGRVPYNEQFF.

The chain uses TRBV2 and TRBJ2-5; 13 nucleotides align to TRBD2. CDR3 length: 15 amino acids. After removal of 7 bases from V and 5 bases from J, the junction contained 7 bases not matched to a gene. Looked up from germline, CDR1 is SNHLY and CDR2 is FYNNEI. Written as DNA, the CDR3 is TGTGCCAGCAAACTAGCGGGAGGGATGGGGGAGACCCAGTACTTC. Its protein is CASKLAGGMGETQYF. Full variable domain (remainder filled in from reference TRBV2 and TRBJ2-5): EPEVTQTPSHQVTQMGQEVILRCVPISNHLYFYWYRQILGQKVEFLVSFYNNEISEKSEIFDDQFSVERPDGSNFTLKIRSTKLEDSAMYFCASKLAGGMGETQYFGPGTRLLVL.

The chain recombines TRBV19 with TRBJ2-2; tentative D call: TRBD1 (5 bases). This CDR3 comprises 15 residues. Germline V CDR1 and CDR2: LNHDA, SQIVND (reference sequence). The germline V and J ends were trimmed by 1 base and 5 bases, with 11 bases remaining between them. CDR3 amino acids: CASSIAARVTGELFF. CDR3 DNA sequence: TGTGCCAGTAGTATAGCGGCCAGGGTTACCGGGGAGCTGTTTTTT.

The chain joins TRBV5-1 to TRBJ2-7, with D possibly being TRBD1 (6 bases). Per germline, CDR1 SGHRS and CDR2 YFSETQ. Trimming removed 0 bases at V and 2 bases at J, with 15 bases between. The CDR3 extends over 16 amino acids. Here the CDR3 DNA reads TGCGCCAGCAGCTTGGGGGGGCCGGGATTAGCCTACGAGCAGTACTTC. Amino acids: CASSLGGPGLAYEQYF.